This T cell receptor (beta chain) was recorded in a study of spatial heterogeneity in lung cancer. Study-wide results and limits: The estimate shows that only 5.5% to 8.5% of tumor T cells were covered for alpha and around 13% for beta chains. Mutation tallies in tumors tracked expanded intratumoral alpha and beta TCR counts.

For this clonotype: Its antigen is undetermined.

A single record per CDR3 protein comes from TCRdb applying MiXCR to the 5' RACE reads. The profile shows nearly 15,000 distinct CDR3 sequences, under 7.5% of them singletons. Time point in this sample: sample taken at primary tumor resection. The 70 or so donors had untreated early-stage non-small cell lung cancer. J was trimmed by 8 bases and V by 0 bases; bases with no gene match: 6. Germline CDR1 and CDR2: LGHNA and YSLEER. CDR3 size: 15 residues. This sample comprised lung tumor tissue, obtained at surgery. The chain links TRBV4-3 to TRBJ2-2; 7 nucleotides line up with TRBD1. The source of this sequence is a male donor with early-stage non-small cell lung cancer. The CDR3 DNA is TGCGCCAGCAGCCAAGATGCGAGGGGGCGGGGGGAGCTGTTTTTT. The encoded protein is CASSQDARGRGELFF.